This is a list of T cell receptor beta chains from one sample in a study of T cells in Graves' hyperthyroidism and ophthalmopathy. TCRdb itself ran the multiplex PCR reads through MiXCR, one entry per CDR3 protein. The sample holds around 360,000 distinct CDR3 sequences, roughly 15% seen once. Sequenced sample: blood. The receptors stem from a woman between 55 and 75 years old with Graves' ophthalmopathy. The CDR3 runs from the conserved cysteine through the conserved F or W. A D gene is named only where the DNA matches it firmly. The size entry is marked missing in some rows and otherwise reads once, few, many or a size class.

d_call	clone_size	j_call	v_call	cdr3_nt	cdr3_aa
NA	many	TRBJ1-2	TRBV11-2	TGTGCCAGCAGCGGGGGCGGAAACGGCTACACCTTC	CASSGGGNGYTF
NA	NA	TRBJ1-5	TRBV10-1	TGCGCCAGCAGTGGAGCGAGCAATCAGCCCCAGCATTTT	CASSGASNQPQHF
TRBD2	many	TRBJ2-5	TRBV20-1	TGCAGTGCTATCCTATGGGGCGGGAGCCTGAATCAAGAGACCCAGTACTTC	CSAILWGGSLNQETQYF
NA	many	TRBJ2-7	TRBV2	TGTGCCAGCAGTGAAATGGGAATCGAGCAGTACTTC	CASSEMGIEQYF
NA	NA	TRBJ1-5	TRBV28	TGTGCCAGCAATCTACAAGGGGGTGGGAATCAGCCCCAGCATTTT	CASNLQGGGNQPQHF
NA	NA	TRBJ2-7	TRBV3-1	TGTGCCAGCAGCCAAGCAATCTTAGACGAGCAGTACTTC	CASSQAILDEQYF
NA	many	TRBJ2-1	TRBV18	TGTGCCAGCTCACCACGGCAGGAGAACTACAATGAGCAGTTCTTC	CASSPRQENYNEQFF
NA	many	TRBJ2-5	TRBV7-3	TGTGCCAGCAGCTCTGGGGGGGCGCCTGAGACCCAGTACTTC	CASSSGGAPETQYF
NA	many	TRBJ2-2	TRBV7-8	TGTGCCAGCAGCTTAGCGAGGCGGGAGCTGTTTTTT	CASSLARRELFF
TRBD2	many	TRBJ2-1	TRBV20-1	TGCAGTGCTCCCGGGACTAGCGGGAGGACATACTACAATGAGCAGTTCTTC	CSAPGTSGRTYYNEQFF
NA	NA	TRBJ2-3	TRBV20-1	TGCAGTGCTAGAGAGACCCTGCCAGATACGCAGTATTTT	CSARETLPDTQYF
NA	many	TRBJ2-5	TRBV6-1	TGTGCCAGCAGTTATCCAGGGGCGCAGGAGACCCAGTACTTC	CASSYPGAQETQYF
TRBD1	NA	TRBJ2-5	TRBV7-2	TGTGCCACCCATCCACCGGGACAGGAGGAGGAGACCCAGTACTTC	CATHPPGQEEETQYF
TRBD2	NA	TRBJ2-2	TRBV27	TGTGCCAGCAGTCCCAGCGGGAGGGTGAACACCGGGGAGCTGTTTTTT	CASSPSGRVNTGELFF
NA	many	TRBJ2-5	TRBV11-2	TGTGCCAGCAGCCCTGCGGCACCTAAACAAGAGACCCAGTACTTC	CASSPAAPKQETQYF
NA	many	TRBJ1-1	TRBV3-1	TGTGCCAGCAGCCAAAAAGACAGGCTGAACACTGAAGCTTTCTTT	CASSQKDRLNTEAFF
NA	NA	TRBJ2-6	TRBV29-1	TGCAGCGTTGAGGAGTACTCTGGGGCCAACGTCCTGACTTTC	CSVEEYSGANVLTF
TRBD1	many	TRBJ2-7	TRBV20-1	TGCAGTGCTAAACCCGGGACAGGGGGGTACGAGCAGTACTTC	CSAKPGTGGYEQYF
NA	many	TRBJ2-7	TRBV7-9	TGTGCCAGCAGCTATAGGGTTCCTGGGGCGTACGAGCAGTACTTC	CASSYRVPGAYEQYF
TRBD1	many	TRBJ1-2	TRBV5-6	TGTGCCAGCAGCCCCCGACAGGGACGCGGCTATGGCTACACCTTC	CASSPRQGRGYGYTF
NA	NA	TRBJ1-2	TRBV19	TGTGCCAGTAGAACAGGGAATGCCCCTGGCTACACCTTC	CASRTGNAPGYTF
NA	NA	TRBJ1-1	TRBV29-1	TGCAGCGTTGTATGGGGAGGTGGAAACACTGAAGCTTTCTTT	CSVVWGGGNTEAFF
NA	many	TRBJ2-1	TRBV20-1	TGCAGTGCTAAAGGATTGCGGAGTGAGCAGTTCTTC	CSAKGLRSEQFF
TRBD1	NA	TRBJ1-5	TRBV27	TGTGCCAGCAGTCCGTACAGGGGCAGCAATCAGCCCCAGCATTTT	CASSPYRGSNQPQHF
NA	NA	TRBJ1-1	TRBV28	TGTGCCAGCAGTTCGGGATTCAGGGGAGCTTTCTTT	CASSSGFRGAFF
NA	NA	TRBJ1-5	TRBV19	TGTGCCAGTAGTTGGGACACGTATAGCAATCAGCCCCAGCATTTT	CASSWDTYSNQPQHF
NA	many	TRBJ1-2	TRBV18	TGTGCCAGCTCACCACAGCAGGCCAACTATGGCTACACCTTC	CASSPQQANYGYTF
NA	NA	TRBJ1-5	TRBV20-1	TGCAGTGCTAGCCCCCCAAGCAATCAGCCCCAGCATTTT	CSASPPSNQPQHF
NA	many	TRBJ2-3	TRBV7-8	TGTGCCAGCAGCTTCCGGGACTCTAGCACAGATACGCAGTATTTT	CASSFRDSSTDTQYF
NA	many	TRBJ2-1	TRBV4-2	TGTGCCAGCAGCGGGGGGGCTGGGAATGAGCAGTTCTTC	CASSGGAGNEQFF
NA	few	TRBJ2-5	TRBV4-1	TGCGCCAGCAGCCAAGGCCCCCTGACTGGGCGGCAAGAGACCCAGTACTTC	CASSQGPLTGRQETQYF
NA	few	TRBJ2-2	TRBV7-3	TGTGCCAGCAGCCCCGGAGCGGAGAACACCGGGGAGCTGTTTTTT	CASSPGAENTGELFF
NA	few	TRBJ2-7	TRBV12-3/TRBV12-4	TGTGCCAGCGTAGGGGGAAACTCCTACGAGCAGTACTTC	CASVGGNSYEQYF
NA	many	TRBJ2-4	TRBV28	TGTGCCAGCAGTTTCCAAGCGGAAAACATTCAGTACTTC	CASSFQAENIQYF
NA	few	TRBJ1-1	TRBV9	TGTGCCAGCAGCCCTGGGGCGGGGAGGACTGAAGCTTTCTTT	CASSPGAGRTEAFF
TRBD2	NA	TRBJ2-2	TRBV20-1	TGCAGCGCACTAGCGGGAGGGCCCGTCGCGGGGGAGCTGTTTTTT	CSALAGGPVAGELFF
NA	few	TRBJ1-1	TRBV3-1	TGTGCCAGCAGCCAAGAATGGAAAGATTCTGAAGCTTTCTTT	CASSQEWKDSEAFF
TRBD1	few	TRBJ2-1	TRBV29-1	TGCAGCGCGGCGGACAGGGTGAACAATGAGCAGTTCTTC	CSAADRVNNEQFF
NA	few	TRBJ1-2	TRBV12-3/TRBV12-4	TGTGCCAGCAGTTTAGCGCTAAACAGCTTCTACACCTTC	CASSLALNSFYTF
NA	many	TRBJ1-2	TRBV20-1	TGCAGTGCTAGGGCCCGGGGGTGGGGCTACACCTTC	CSARARGWGYTF
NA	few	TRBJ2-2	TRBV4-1	TGCGCCAGCAGCCAAGCCCAGGGTTCTGGGAGCGGGGAGCTGTTTTTT	CASSQAQGSGSGELFF
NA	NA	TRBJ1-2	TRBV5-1	TGCGCCAGCAGCACTACCTTGGACGGCGAAATCTATGGCTACACCTTC	CASSTTLDGEIYGYTF
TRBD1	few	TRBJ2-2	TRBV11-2	TGTGCCAGCAGCCGAGGACAGGGAGGCGCCGGGGAGCTGTTTTTT	CASSRGQGGAGELFF
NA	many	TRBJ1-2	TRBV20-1	TGCAGTGCTAGTGATGGGGGCGGGTACTATGGCTACACCTTC	CSASDGGGYYGYTF
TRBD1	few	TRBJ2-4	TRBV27	TGTGCCAGCAGTTCCTTGACAGGGGGAGCCAAAAACATTCAGTACTTC	CASSSLTGGAKNIQYF
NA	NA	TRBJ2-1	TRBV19	TGTGCCAGTAGTATTGTAGCGTTCTCCTACAATGAGCAGTTCTTC	CASSIVAFSYNEQFF